These T cell receptor beta chains were read from a single sample in a study of blood T cell repertoires in COVID-19. Clones were sequenced by immunoSEQ multiplex PCR, and TCRdb holds only the in-frame ones, with some missing. The data show 15,000 to 20,000 clones, with 75% to 95% seen just once and 7.2% held by the top ten. The sequenced sample was peripheral blood. All receptors derive from a human donor in a cohort sampled during active COVID-19. Each CDR3 is given with its conserved first and last residue. D genes are given only for firm matches. Not every row has a clone size; where given, it reads once, few, many or a size class.

V	size	J	D	DNA	CDR3
TRBV19	NA	TRBJ2-6	NA	TGTGCCAGTAGTCCTCGGGGCTCTGGGGCCAACGTCCTGACTTTC	CASSPRGSGANVLTF
TRBV18	NA	TRBJ2-1	TRBD2	TGTGCCAGCTCACCACCGACTAGCGGGGCCCGAGTTAATGAGCAGTTCTTC	CASSPPTSGARVNEQFF
TRBV7-9	few	TRBJ1-6	NA	TGTGCCAGCAGCGAACAGGGTACTAATTCACCCCTCCACTTT	CASSEQGTNSPLHF
TRBV29-1	NA	TRBJ2-7	NA	TGCAGCGCCGGACAGTCCTACGAGCAGTACTTC	CSAGQSYEQYF
TRBV2	NA	TRBJ1-4	NA	TGTGCCAGCAGTCTCAGGGAAGGGAAACTGTTTTTT	CASSLREGKLFF
TRBV12-5	NA	TRBJ2-7	NA	TGTGCTAGTGGTTTGGGCGTTGGCGAGCAGTACTTC	CASGLGVGEQYF
TRBV5-1	NA	TRBJ2-1	NA	TGCGCCAGCAGCTTGTGGTCCCTTGGAGGGGCGGCTCAGCATGAGCAGTTCTTC	CASSLWSLGGAAQHEQFF
TRBV6-5	NA	TRBJ1-2	NA	TGTGCCAGCAGTCAGACACCGAACTATGGCTACACCTTC	CASSQTPNYGYTF
TRBV19	NA	TRBJ1-1	NA	TGTGCCAGTAGTACAGGGATTTCTATGGGGCGCACTGAAGCTTTCTTT	CASSTGISMGRTEAFF
TRBV15	NA	TRBJ2-7	NA	TGTGCCACCAGCAGAGATAGAGGCAACTACGAGCAGTACTTC	CATSRDRGNYEQYF
TRBV6-2/TRBV6-3	NA	TRBJ1-1	TRBD1	TGTGCCAGCAGTTATCTTAAGACAGGGGGCGTTTACACTGAAGCTTTCTTT	CASSYLKTGGVYTEAFF
TRBV5-1	few	TRBJ1-2	NA	TGCGCCAGCAGCTTGTTGGGCCCGGATGGCTACACCTTC	CASSLLGPDGYTF
TRBV28	NA	TRBJ1-3	TRBD1	TGTGCCAGCACCGTGGGACAGGGGAAAGGAAACACCATATATTTT	CASTVGQGKGNTIYF
TRBV21-1	NA	TRBJ1-1	NA	TGTGCCAGCACCCCCGGGACAGGGGTGAACACTGAAGCTTTCTTT	CASTPGTGVNTEAFF
TRBV7-9	NA	TRBJ2-2	TRBD1	TGTGCCAGCAGCTCACCCGGGACAGGGAGAACCGGGGAGCTGTTTTTT	CASSSPGTGRTGELFF
TRBV6-5	NA	TRBJ1-6	NA	TGTGCCAGCAGATGGCGGGGGGGGAATTCACCCCTCCACTTT	CASRWRGGNSPLHF
TRBV5-4	once	TRBJ2-2	NA	TGTGCCAGCAGCTTTGGGAGAGGGAGATCGACCGGGGAGCTGTTTTTT	CASSFGRGRSTGELFF
TRBV7-9	NA	TRBJ2-5	TRBD1	TGTGCCAGCAGCTTAACGGGACAGACCCAAGAGACCCAGTACTTC	CASSLTGQTQETQYF
TRBV7-6	NA	TRBJ2-7	NA	TGTGCCAGCAGCTTAGAACAGGCGCCCTCCTACGAGCAGTACTTC	CASSLEQAPSYEQYF
TRBV2	NA	TRBJ2-1	TRBD2	TGTGCCAGCAGTGAAAGGACTAGCGGGAGGTATGGATCCTACAATGAGCAGTTCTTC	CASSERTSGRYGSYNEQFF
TRBV5-1	NA	TRBJ2-7	NA	TGCGCCAGCAGCTTGGACATATTTGGGGGGTACGAGCAGTACTTC	CASSLDIFGGYEQYF
TRBV5-4	once	TRBJ2-1	TRBD1	TGTGCCAGCAGCTGGAGGGACAGGGGGACCTACAATGAGCAGTTCTTC	CASSWRDRGTYNEQFF
TRBV6-2/TRBV6-3	NA	TRBJ2-2	TRBD2	TGTGCCAGCAGTCGGACTAGCGGGGGGATGATGAACACCGGGGAGCTGTTTTTT	CASSRTSGGMMNTGELFF
TRBV11-2	NA	TRBJ2-7	TRBD2	TGTGCCAGCAGCTCGGGCATTAGCGGGCGCGCCTACGAGCAGTACTTC	CASSSGISGRAYEQYF
TRBV6-5	NA	TRBJ1-2	TRBD1	TGTGCCAGCAGTTACATCCCCCCGGACAGGGGTGGAGGCTACACCTTC	CASSYIPPDRGGGYTF
TRBV3-1/TRBV3-2	NA	TRBJ2-7	TRBD2	TGTGCCAGCAGCCCACAACCGACTAGCGGATCCTACGAGCAGTACTTC	CASSPQPTSGSYEQYF
TRBV7-2	once	TRBJ1-3	TRBD1	TGTGCCAGCAGCAATCGACAGGGCAGTTTGGGAAACACCATATATTTT	CASSNRQGSLGNTIYF
TRBV11-3	NA	TRBJ1-4	NA	TGTGCCAGCAGCTTAGGAGTCGGCAGCGCTAATGAAAAACTGTTTTTT	CASSLGVGSANEKLFF
TRBV29-1	NA	TRBJ2-7	NA	TGCAGCGTTGAAAGGGACATACCTTACGAGCAGTACTTC	CSVERDIPYEQYF
TRBV15	NA	TRBJ2-7	NA	TGTGCCACGTCAAAGGGCGGGACCTCCTACGAGCAGTACTTC	CATSKGGTSYEQYF
TRBV18	NA	TRBJ2-5	NA	TGTGCCAGCTCACTAAACCTGGCCGAGACCCAGTACTTC	CASSLNLAETQYF
TRBV7-9	NA	TRBJ2-7	TRBD2	TGTGCCAGCAGCTTCACTAGCGGGAGGCTCCAGCAGTACTTC	CASSFTSGRLQQYF
TRBV10-3	NA	TRBJ2-1	NA	TGTGCGATCGAACCCGGCGACAGGTCATACAATGAGCAGTTCTTC	CAIEPGDRSYNEQFF
TRBV11-2	NA	TRBJ2-7	TRBD2	TGTGCCAGCAGCTGGCGGGAGGGCTACGAGCAGTACTTC	CASSWREGYEQYF
TRBV5-6	NA	TRBJ2-1	NA	TGTGCCAGCGGTATAGGGCCGGGGGGCCCAGGGTTTTACAATGAGCAGTTCTTC	CASGIGPGGPGFYNEQFF
TRBV6-5	NA	TRBJ2-7	TRBD1	TGTGCCAGCAATAAGAGGACAGGGGTGTCCTACGAGCAGTACTTC	CASNKRTGVSYEQYF
TRBV11-2	NA	TRBJ2-5	NA	TGTGCCAGCAGCTCAGGGGATACAGGGCGTAGGGGGTCCCAGTACTTC	CASSSGDTGRRGSQYF
TRBV9	NA	TRBJ1-2	NA	TGTGCCAGCAGCGTAGGGCTGGAGTCTGGGGGCTACACCTTC	CASSVGLESGGYTF
TRBV6-2/TRBV6-3	NA	TRBJ1-1	NA	TGTGCCAGCAGTCGCTCGGGGACTGAAGCTTTCTTT	CASSRSGTEAFF
TRBV5-5	NA	TRBJ2-5	TRBD2	TGTGCCAGCAGCCTGGTGGGGCAGGCTAGCGGGGGGTCACAAGAGACCCAGTACTTC	CASSLVGQASGGSQETQYF
TRBV29-1	NA	TRBJ1-3	NA	TGCAGCGTTCGATCCATGGGGGGCTCTGGAAACACCATATATTTT	CSVRSMGGSGNTIYF
TRBV5-6	NA	TRBJ2-7	TRBD1	TGTGCCAGCGCATACAGGGGTTCCTACGAGCAGTACTTC	CASAYRGSYEQYF
TRBV7-2	NA	TRBJ2-3	NA	TGTGCCAGCAGCTTAGAAAGAGCTAGCGCGCAGTATTTT	CASSLERASAQYF
TRBV2	NA	TRBJ2-5	NA	TGTGCCAGCAGGAGGGAAATACAAGAGACCCAGTACTTC	CASRREIQETQYF
TRBV5-4	NA	TRBJ2-1	NA	TGTGCCAGCAGCTTGATACTAGTGGGTGAGCAGTTCTTC	CASSLILVGEQFF
TRBV7-6	NA	TRBJ2-5	NA	TGTGCCAGCAGCTTACTGGCTAGAGGCGTAGAGACCCAGTACTTC	CASSLLARGVETQYF
TRBV6-4	NA	TRBJ2-1	TRBD2	TGTGCCAGCAGTGTAGGACTAGCGGGAGGCAATGAGCAGTTCTTC	CASSVGLAGGNEQFF
TRBV27	NA	TRBJ1-5	NA	TGTGCCAGCAGTCTCACCCCGATCTGGGGCGCTAGCAATCAGCCCCAGCATTTT	CASSLTPIWGASNQPQHF
TRBV14	NA	TRBJ2-1	NA	TGTGCCAGCGCCCTCTGGAGGGGCGCTGAGCAGTTCTTC	CASALWRGAEQFF
TRBV6-2/TRBV6-3	NA	TRBJ2-3	NA	TGTGCCAGCAGTTACTCGAGTGTTCTTCCAGATACGCAGTATTTT	CASSYSSVLPDTQYF
TRBV5-6	NA	TRBJ1-5	NA	TGTGCCAGCAGCGGAAGGGGGAATCAGCCCCAGCATTTT	CASSGRGNQPQHF
TRBV6-2/TRBV6-3	NA	TRBJ2-2	NA	TGTGCCAGCAGTTTTACAGGGAACACCGGGGAGCTGTTTTTT	CASSFTGNTGELFF
TRBV4-1	NA	TRBJ1-2	NA	TGCGCCAGCAGCCAAGTTGTGGTGGGCGGCTACACCTTC	CASSQVVVGGYTF